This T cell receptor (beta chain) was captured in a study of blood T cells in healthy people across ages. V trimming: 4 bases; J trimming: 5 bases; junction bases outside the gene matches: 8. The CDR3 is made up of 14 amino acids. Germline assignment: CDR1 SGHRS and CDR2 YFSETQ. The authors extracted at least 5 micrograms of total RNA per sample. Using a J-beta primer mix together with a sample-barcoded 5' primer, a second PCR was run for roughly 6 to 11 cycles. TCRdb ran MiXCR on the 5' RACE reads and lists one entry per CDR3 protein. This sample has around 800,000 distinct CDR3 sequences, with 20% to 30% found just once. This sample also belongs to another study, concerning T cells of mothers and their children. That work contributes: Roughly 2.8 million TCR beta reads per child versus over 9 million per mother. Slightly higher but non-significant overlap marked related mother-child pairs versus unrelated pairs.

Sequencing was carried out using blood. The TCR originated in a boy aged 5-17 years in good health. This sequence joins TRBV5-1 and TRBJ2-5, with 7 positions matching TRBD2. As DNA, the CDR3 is TGCGCCAGCAGCACCCGGGACTACGGGGAGACCCAGTACTTC. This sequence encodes CASSTRDYGETQYF.